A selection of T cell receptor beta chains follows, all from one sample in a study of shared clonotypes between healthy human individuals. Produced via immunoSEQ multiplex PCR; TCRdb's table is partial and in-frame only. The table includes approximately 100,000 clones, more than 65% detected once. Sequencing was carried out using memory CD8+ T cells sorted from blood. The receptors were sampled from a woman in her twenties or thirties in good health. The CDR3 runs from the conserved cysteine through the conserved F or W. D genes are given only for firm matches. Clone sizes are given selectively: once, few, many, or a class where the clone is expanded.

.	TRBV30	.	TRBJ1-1	TGTGCCTGGGACGGCATGAACACTGAAGCTTTCTTT	CAWDGMNTEAFF
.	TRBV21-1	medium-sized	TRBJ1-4	TGTGCCAGCAGCAAAGAACTGAGAGGTGCCACTAATGAAAAACTGTTTTTT	CASSKELRGATNEKLFF
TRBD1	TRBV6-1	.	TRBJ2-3	TGTGCCAGCAGTCCCGACAGGGCATTGACAGATACGCAGTATTTT	CASSPDRALTDTQYF
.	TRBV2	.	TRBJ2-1	TGTGCCAGCAGCGGGGAGGAGATCTATGAGCAGTTCTTC	CASSGEEIYEQFF
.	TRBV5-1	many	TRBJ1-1	TGCGCCACCTCCGCGGGGTTAAACACTGAAGCTTTCTTT	CATSAGLNTEAFF
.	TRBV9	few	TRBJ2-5	TGTGCCAGCAGCGCCGTTGCGTCGGAGGGAGAGACCCAGTACTTC	CASSAVASEGETQYF
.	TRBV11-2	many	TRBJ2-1	TGTGCCAGCAGCTTTTATGTCGACAATGAGCAGTTCTTC	CASSFYVDNEQFF
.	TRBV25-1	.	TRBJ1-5	TGTGCCAGCGGGGCGGTTGGTCAGCCCCAGCATTTT	CASGAVGQPQHF
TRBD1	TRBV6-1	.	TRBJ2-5	TGTGCCAGCTGGGACAGGGAGGTGGGAGAGACCCAGTACTTC	CASWDREVGETQYF
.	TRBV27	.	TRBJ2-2	TGTGCCAGCACAAGGCATAGGGGCCTTCCGGGAACCGGGGAGCTGTTTTTT	CASTRHRGLPGTGELFF
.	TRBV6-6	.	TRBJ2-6	TGTGCCAGCAGTTACACGCTTGGTGGGGCCAACGTCCTGACTTTC	CASSYTLGGANVLTF
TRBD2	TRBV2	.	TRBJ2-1	TGTGCCAGCAGAGCGGGAGCCCCCTACAATGAGCAGTTCTTC	CASRAGAPYNEQFF
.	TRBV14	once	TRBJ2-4	TGTGCCAGCAGCCAGGGTTCAGGGGCCAAAAACATTCAGTACTTC	CASSQGSGAKNIQYF
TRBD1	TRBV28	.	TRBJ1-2	TGTGCCAGCAGTTCGTTTTGGTACAGGGGCCTATATGGCTACACCTTC	CASSSFWYRGLYGYTF
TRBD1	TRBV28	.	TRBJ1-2	TGTGCCAGCAGTCGGGACAGACTATATGGCTACACCTTC	CASSRDRLYGYTF
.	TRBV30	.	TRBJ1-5	TGTGCCTGGAGTAGCGACAGTTATTTGCAGCCCCAGCATTTT	CAWSSDSYLQPQHF
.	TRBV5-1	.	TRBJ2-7	TGCGCCAGCAGCTTGGCCGGACACGAGAGCTCCTACGAGCAGTACTTC	CASSLAGHESSYEQYF
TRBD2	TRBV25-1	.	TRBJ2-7	TGTGCCAGCAGTGAACCATCGGGACTAGTAGACGAGCAGTACTTC	CASSEPSGLVDEQYF
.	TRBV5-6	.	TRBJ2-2	TGTGCCAGCAGTTACCCGGGAGAAGGGACCGGGGAGCTGTTTTTT	CASSYPGEGTGELFF
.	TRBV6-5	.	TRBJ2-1	TGTGCCAGCAGTTACGGGCAGGACACCTACAATGAGCAGTTCTTC	CASSYGQDTYNEQFF
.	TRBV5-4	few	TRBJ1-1	TGTGCCAGCAGCCCGATCTCTAGGGGCACCATGAACACTGAAGCTTTCTTT	CASSPISRGTMNTEAFF
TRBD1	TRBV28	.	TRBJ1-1	TGTGCCAGCAGCAACAGGGGACTTGAAGCTTTCTTT	CASSNRGLEAFF
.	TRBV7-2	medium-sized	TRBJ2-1	TGTGCCAGCAGCTTAGTTGGTTATTACAATGAGCAGTTCTTC	CASSLVGYYNEQFF
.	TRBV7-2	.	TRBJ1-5	TGTGCCAGCAGCCTGGACACCCTTACTCCCCAGCCCCAGCATTTT	CASSLDTLTPQPQHF
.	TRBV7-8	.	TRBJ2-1	TGTGCCAGCAAATGGAACCCGGAGGCCCTCTCCTACAATGAGCAGTTCTTC	CASKWNPEALSYNEQFF
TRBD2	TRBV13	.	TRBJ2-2	TGTGCCAGCAGCGTTGGGGCTAGCGGGAGGACCGGGGAGCTGTTTTTT	CASSVGASGRTGELFF
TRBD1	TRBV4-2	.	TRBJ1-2	TGTGCCAGCTTAGGCCCGACAGGGTCCTATGGCTACACCTTC	CASLGPTGSYGYTF
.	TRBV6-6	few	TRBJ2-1	TGTGCCAGCAGTTACTCGAGGTCGGGCAGCAATGAGCAGTTCTTC	CASSYSRSGSNEQFF
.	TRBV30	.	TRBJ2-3	TGTGCCTGGAGTAGCGGGAGCACAGATACGCAGTATTTT	CAWSSGSTDTQYF
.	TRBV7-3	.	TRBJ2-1	TGTGCCAGCAGCTTAACCGGGACGGCGTACAATGAGCAGTTCTTC	CASSLTGTAYNEQFF
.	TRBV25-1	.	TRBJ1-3	TGTGCCAGCAGTGAATCTCGGACTGATTCTGGAAACACCATATATTTT	CASSESRTDSGNTIYF
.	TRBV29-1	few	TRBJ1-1	TGCAGCGTTGAGAGAATGAACACTGAAGCTTTCTTT	CSVERMNTEAFF
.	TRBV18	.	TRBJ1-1	TGTGCCAGCACCCTCATACCCCGGGAAGCTGAAGCTTTCTTT	CASTLIPREAEAFF
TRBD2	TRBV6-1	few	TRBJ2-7	TGTGCCAGCAGTGAAGAACTAGCGGGAAGCTACGAGCAGTACTTC	CASSEELAGSYEQYF
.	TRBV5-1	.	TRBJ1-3	TGCGCCAGCAAGGGGCAGTTAGCCGGAAACACCATATATTTT	CASKGQLAGNTIYF
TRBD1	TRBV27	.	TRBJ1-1	TGTGCCAGCAGTCCAGGGACAGGGGGGCTGTCTGAAGCTTTCTTT	CASSPGTGGLSEAFF
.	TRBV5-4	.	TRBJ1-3	TGTGCCAGCAGCCAGGACAGCTCTGGAAACACCATATATTTT	CASSQDSSGNTIYF
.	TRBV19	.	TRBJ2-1	TGTGCCAGTAGTATTACAGGAGAGGCCAATGAGCAGTTCTTC	CASSITGEANEQFF
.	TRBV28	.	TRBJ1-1	TGTGCCAGCATTGGGGCTACGGGACACATGAACACTGAAGCTTTCTTT	CASIGATGHMNTEAFF
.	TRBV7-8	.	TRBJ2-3	TGTGCCAGCAGCTGGGCCCTCATCCGGTCGGGAGTGACAGATACGCAGTATTTT	CASSWALIRSGVTDTQYF
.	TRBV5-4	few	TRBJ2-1	TGTGCCAGCAGCTTGGAGGCAGCAAGCTCCTACAATGAGCAGTTCTTC	CASSLEAASSYNEQFF
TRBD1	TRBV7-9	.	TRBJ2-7	TGTGCCAGCAGTTCCACAGGGGGCGCGCGTAATCCCTACGAGCAGTACTTC	CASSSTGGARNPYEQYF
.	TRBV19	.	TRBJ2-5	TGTGCCAGTAGTATATGGTTCATGGGAGTGGAGACCCAGTACTTC	CASSIWFMGVETQYF